These 19 T cell receptor beta chains share one sample of origin, sequenced in a study of cytomegalovirus exposure and HLA in healthy donors. Both 60 Vbeta primers and 13 Jbeta primers went into the PCR. Only in-frame clones appear in the TCRdb table, and some are missing; sequencing was by immunoSEQ multiplex PCR. The table lists approximately 100,000 clones, roughly 85% of them singletons, with 3% to 3.5% in the top ten. The sequencing sample was made of PBMCs. These receptors came from a woman aged 40-49 years in good health and CMV-seronegative.

Regarding this clone: Different DNA sequences within this sample yield the same CDR3. The chain combines TRBV2 with TRBJ1-1; D is unresolved. Trimming stripped 0 bases from V and 2 bases from J, with 7 bases between. Germline V gene data show CDR1 as SNHLY and CDR2 as FYNNEI. The CDR3 length is 14 residues. CDR3 in amino acids: CASSEARYNTEAFF. DNA for the CDR3: TGTGCCAGCAGTGAAGCGAGATATAACACTGAAGCTTTCTTT.

This clone was seen only once. This chain joins TRBV7-2 and TRBJ1-6; maybe TRBD1 (5 bases). This CDR3 is built from 15 residues. Germline V gene sequence: CDR1 SGHTA, CDR2 FQGNSA. V was shortened by 5 bases and J by 10 bases, with 18 bases between the two germline ends. This CDR3 is CASSTQGQGLSPLHF. CDR3 nucleotides: TGTGCCAGCAGCACCCAGGGCCAGGGCCTGTCACCCCTCCACTTT.

CDR3 sequence reads: CASTLRGGDSNQPQHF. For the CDR3, the DNA is TGTGCCAGCACGCTTCGAGGGGGTGATAGCAATCAGCCCCAGCATTTT. The V gene is TRBV28, the J gene TRBJ1-5; D possibly corresponds to TRBD1 (6 bases). CDR1 and CDR2 (germline): MDHEN, SYDVKM. This CDR3 spans 16 amino acids. Deletions cut 7 bases from V and 0 bases from J, with 16 bases between.

The chain recombines TRBV5-4 with TRBJ2-7; D may be TRBD1 (8 bases). V was shortened by 3 bases and J by 0 bases, with 16 bases between the two germline ends. Germline assignment: CDR1 SGHNT and CDR2 YYREEE (reference sequence). There are 16 residues in the CDR3. DNA for the CDR3: TGTGCCAGCAGCTCAAGACAGGGGAGGGGCTCCTACGAGCAGTACTTC. It encodes CASSSRQGRGSYEQYF.

The V gene is TRBV10-3, the J gene TRBJ2-7; 13 nucleotides match TRBD2. Germline V CDR1 and CDR2: ENHRY, SYGVKD. This CDR3 contains 16 residues. The J segment lost 3 bases and the V segment lost 6 bases, leaving 8 bases of the junction unmatched. CDR3 coding DNA: TGTGCCATCAGCGCCACTAGCGGGGGGGCCCTCTACGAGCAGTACTTC. It translates to CAISATSGGALYEQYF.

This chain joins TRBV14 and TRBJ1-2, with D perhaps matching TRBD1 (5 bases). This CDR3 comprises 15 residues. Germline V gene data show CDR1 as SGHDN and CDR2 as FVKESK. V gave up 1 base and J gave up 5 bases, with 14 bases separating them. The CDR3 loop reads CASSQGGLISYGYTF. The CDR3 DNA is TGTGCCAGCAGCCAAGGGGGACTCATATCTTATGGCTACACCTTC. Complete variable domain (other parts from reference TRBV14 and TRBJ1-2): EAGVTQFPSHSVIEKGQTVTLRCDPISGHDNLYWYRRVMGKEIKFLLHFVKESKQDESGMPNNRFLAERTGGTYSTLKVQPAELEDSGVYFCASSQGGLISYGYTFGSGTRLTVV.

The rearrangement links TRBV18 to TRBJ2-7; 7 nucleotides agree with TRBD2. Losses at the gene ends were 0 bases for V and 9 bases for J; bases not matched to a gene: 5. Germline values: CDR1 KGHSH, CDR2 LQKENI. The CDR3 has 13 amino acids. CDR3 sequence (DNA): TGTGCCAGCTCACCACCTGGGGGGGTTGGGCAGTACTTC. It translates to CASSPPGGVGQYF.

This clone is a singleton in its sample. This chain uses TRBV10-1 with TRBJ2-3, with TRBD2 identical over 8 bases. The germline V gene has CDR1 WNHNN and CDR2 SYGVQD (reference sequence). CDR3 length: 15 residues. V was clipped by 8 bases and J by 1 base; unmatched bases: 8. The CDR3 region is CASGERGTGTDTQYF. The CDR3 DNA follows: TGCGCCAGCGGAGAGCGGGGGACGGGCACAGATACGCAGTATTTT.

This chain links TRBV27 with TRBJ2-1; TRBD1 agrees at 7 bases. The CDR3 spans 16 residues. Germline trimming cut 6 bases from V and 3 bases from J; bases unmatched to any gene: 11. The germline V gene encodes CDR1 MNHEY and CDR2 SMNVEV (reference sequence). The CDR3 protein is CASSTMTGRNYNEQFF. CDR3 bases: TGTGCCAGCAGCACCATGACAGGGCGAAACTACAATGAGCAGTTCTTC.

This clone was observed once. This rearrangement joins TRBV29-1 to TRBJ2-3; TRBD2 is a possible D gene (7 bases). Germline loops: CDR1 SQVTM, CDR2 ANQGSEA. The CDR3 sequence is 15 residues long. Trimming took off 4 bases at V and 0 bases at J, with 14 bases between the two ends. CDR3 sequence (DNA): TGCAGCGTTGGGGGGCGGCGGGGGAGCACAGATACGCAGTATTTT. Translating it yields CSVGGRRGSTDTQYF.

The V gene is TRBV30, the J gene TRBJ1-2; D uncertain. Trimming cost V 1 base and J 2 bases, with 17 bases left between them. The CDR3 is 16 amino acids. Germline V gives CDR1 GTSNPN, CDR2 SVGIG (reference sequence). The DNA for the CDR3 is TGTGCCTGGAGTGATTCCTTTGTCGAGGCAAACTATGGCTACACCTTC. Protein sequence: CAWSDSFVEANYGYTF.

This chain connects TRBV4-2 to TRBJ1-5; TRBD1 aligns across 10 bases. This CDR3 spans 15 amino acids. After removal of 5 bases from V and 6 bases from J, the junction contained 7 bases not matched to a gene. Looked up from germline, CDR1 is LGHNA and CDR2 is YNFKEQ. As DNA, the CDR3 is TGTGCCAGCAGCAGGGGGACAGGGGAGAGTCAGCCCCAGCATTTT. Translation: CASSRGTGESQPQHF.

The chain carries TRBV28 and TRBJ1-6, with D possibly matching TRBD1 (6 bases). This CDR3 region has 14 residues. V was pared by 6 bases and J by 8 bases, with 14 bases between. CDR1 is MDHEN, CDR2 SYDVKM, per germline. The CDR3 loop reads CASRLRTVHSPLHF. For the CDR3, the DNA is TGTGCCAGCAGACTTCGGACAGTACATTCACCCCTCCACTTT.

This chain uses TRBV9 with TRBJ2-3; D gene unclear. Deletions cut 0 bases from V and 2 bases from J, with 7 bases between. CDR3 length: 14 amino acids. Germline CDR1 is SGDLS and CDR2 is YYNGEE. The CDR3 nucleotides are TGTGCCAGCAGCGTAGCCCCTTTCACAGATACGCAGTATTTT. It is translated as CASSVAPFTDTQYF.

This clone has only a few counts. As DNA, the CDR3 is TGTGCCAGCAGCTTAGATCCCGGGGGGGAGACCCAGTACTTC. It is translated as CASSLDPGGETQYF. V and J are TRBV11-2 and TRBJ2-5, with 7 bases fitting TRBD2. The CDR3 sequence is 14 residues long. V was pared by 0 bases and J by 5 bases, with 3 bases of the junction left unmatched. Germline CDR1 is SGHAT and CDR2 is FQNNGV.

The chain recombines TRBV5-4 with TRBJ2-7, with 10 bases aligning to TRBD2. J lost 0 bases, V lost 4 bases, and 4 bases had no gene match. The CDR3 has 15 residues. Germline lookup yields CDR1 SGHNT and CDR2 YYREEE (reference sequence). The CDR3 reads CASSPRTSGSYEQYF. The CDR3 DNA follows: TGTGCCAGCAGCCCTAGGACTAGCGGCTCCTACGAGCAGTACTTC. The full variable domain, rest sourced from reference TRBV5-4 and TRBJ2-7, is ETGVTQSPTHLIKTRGQQVTLRCSSQSGHNTVSWYQQALGQGPQFIFQYYREEENGRGNFPPRFSGLQFPNYSSELNVNALELDDSALYLCASSPRTSGSYEQYFGPGTRLTVT.

The chain combines TRBV4-2 with TRBJ2-5; 10 bases align to TRBD2. Germline lookup yields CDR1 LGHNA and CDR2 YNFKEQ. This CDR3 is built from 16 residues. J was trimmed by 3 bases and V by 3 bases; bases with no gene match: 7. CDR3 residues: CASSQEGLAPKETQYF. CDR3 bases: TGTGCCAGCAGCCAGGAGGGACTAGCGCCCAAAGAGACCCAGTACTTC.

The genes are TRBV14 and TRBJ2-3; D gene ambiguous. The CDR3 spans 16 residues. Trimming cost V 0 bases and J 1 base, with 11 bases left between them. Per the germline V gene, CDR1 is SGHDN and CDR2 is FVKESK. CDR3 loop: CASSQDNSHRTDTQYF. The CDR3 DNA sequence: TGTGCCAGCAGCCAAGACAACAGCCATCGCACAGATACGCAGTATTTT.

The chain is built from TRBV28 and TRBJ2-1; 8 bases agree with TRBD2. The CDR3 runs to 15 residues. CDR1 is MDHEN, CDR2 SYDVKM, per germline. J was trimmed by 9 bases and V by 3 bases; bases with no gene match: 10. In nucleotides, the CDR3 is TGTGCCAGCAGTTTTGCGGGAGGTCCTTCGCTTGAGCAGTTCTTC. This encodes CASSFAGGPSLEQFF.